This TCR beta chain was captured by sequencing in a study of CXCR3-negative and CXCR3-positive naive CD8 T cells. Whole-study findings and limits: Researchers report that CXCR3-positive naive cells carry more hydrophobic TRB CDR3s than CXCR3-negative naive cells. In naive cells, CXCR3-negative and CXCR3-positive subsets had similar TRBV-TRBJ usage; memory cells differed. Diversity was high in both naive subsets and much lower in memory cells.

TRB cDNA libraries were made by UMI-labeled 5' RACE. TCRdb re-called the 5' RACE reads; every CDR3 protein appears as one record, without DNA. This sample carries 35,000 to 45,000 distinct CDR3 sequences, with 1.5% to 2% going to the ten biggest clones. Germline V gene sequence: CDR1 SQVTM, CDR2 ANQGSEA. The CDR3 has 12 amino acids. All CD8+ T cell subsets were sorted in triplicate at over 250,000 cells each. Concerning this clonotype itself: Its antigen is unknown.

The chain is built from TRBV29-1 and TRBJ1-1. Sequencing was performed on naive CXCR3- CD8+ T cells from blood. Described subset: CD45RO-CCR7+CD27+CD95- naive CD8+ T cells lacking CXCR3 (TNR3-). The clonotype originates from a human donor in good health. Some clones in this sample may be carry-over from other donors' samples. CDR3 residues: CSVLGGDTEAFF. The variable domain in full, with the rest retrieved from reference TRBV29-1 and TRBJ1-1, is SAVISQKPSRDICQRGTSLTIQCQVDSQVTMMFWYRQQPGQSLTLIATANQGSEATYESGFVIDKFPISRPNLTFSTLTVSNMSPEDSSIYLCSVLGGDTEAFFGQGTRLTVV.